This is a list of T cell receptor beta chains from one sample in a study of T cells in Graves' hyperthyroidism and ophthalmopathy. MiXCR, run by TCRdb on the multiplex PCR reads, gives a single entry per CDR3 protein. Of 530,000 or so distinct CDR3 sequences in the sample, just over 45% were seen once. The sample comprised peripheral blood or thyroid tissue (not recorded which). The receptors come from a woman younger than 35 with Graves' hyperthyroidism. The conserved cysteine and the conserved F or W are not part of the CDR3 here. Each record gives: V gene, D gene, CDR3 length, CDR3 protein. D genes are given only for firm matches.

TRBV2,-,10,ASSGLSYGYT
TRBV10-3,-,10,AIKGTIYEQY
TRBV9,-,15,ASSVGGFPSGANVLT
TRBV5-5,-,14,ASSLGAHRANYGYT
TRBV10-3,-,10,AITGDNEKLF
TRBV13,-,12,ASSLVWENTEAF
TRBV5-8,-,12,ASSLDWTNEKLF
TRBV29-1,-,11,SVEGQSYTEAF
TRBV7-6,-,10,AQAGGVYEQY
TRBV20-1,TRBD1,11,SADRGSGNTIY
TRBV5-1,-,11,ASSLQGTEKLF
TRBV3-1,TRBD1,14,ASSQGGQGRYYGYT
TRBV7-3,TRBD2,11,ASSSVAGGTQY
TRBV14,-,12,ASSAFSAYNEQF
TRBV6-1,-,13,ASSVLGQSNTEAF
TRBV7-2,-,11,ASSSQRDQPQH
TRBV20-1,-,9,SADLREGYT
TRBV7-2,TRBD2,14,ASSLVPSGRDDEQY
TRBV2,-,13,ASSEEAATNEKLF
TRBV19,-,13,ASKYNSGYSYEQY
TRBV5-6,-,17,AWSPPPWGISSSDTEAF
TRBV9,-,13,ASSASLGGNTEAF
TRBV2,-,12,ASSEVLGGSPLH
TRBV7-6,-,12,ASSLPAWGDEQY
TRBV19,-,8,ASSPRGLF